One TCR beta chain is described in this entry. Antigen unknown. The trim removed 2 bases at V and 7 bases at J, leaving 11 bases unmatched. The CDR3 runs 16 residues. The V gene's germline CDR1 is SGHDT and CDR2 YYEEEE. The donors were part of the validation cohort of 100 to 150 subjects. That cohort was separate from the first cohort, which comprised 666 subjects. The data derive from a study of cytomegalovirus exposure and HLA in healthy donors. Findings and caveats of the study: Among TCR sequences, most were rare, though some public TCRs appeared in many donors. According to the study, approximately 150 TCR beta chains were cytomegalovirus-associated. Subsequent analysis revealed that first-cohort TCR clusters tended to co-occur in the roughly 120 validation repertoires.

TCRdb keeps only in-frame clones here, not all; method: immunoSEQ multiplex PCR. The data show roughly 150,000 clones, with about 89% seen just once and about 3.5% held by the top ten. The V and J genes are TRBV5-6 and TRBJ2-2, with 7 bases matching TRBD2. This TCR came from a young woman in good health and CMV-seropositive. Sequences were obtained from PBMCs. Here the CDR3 reads CASSFSFLRDYGELFF. For the CDR3, the DNA is TGTGCCAGCAGCTTTAGCTTTCTGCGGGACTACGGGGAGCTGTTTTTT.